This entry features one T cell receptor beta chain sequence. The V segment lost 5 bases and the J segment 7 bases; nucleotides outside the gene matches: 8. Germline loops: CDR1 MNHEY, CDR2 SMNVEV (reference sequence). The CDR3 is 14 amino acids. The sample is drawn from a study of PD-L1 blockade in urothelial cancer. This table comes from immunoSEQ multiplex PCR, and its TCRdb copy is limited to in-frame clones, with some not included. The sample shows some 25,000 clones, about four fifths of them seen only once. The clonotype comes from a man between 65 and 80 years old with urothelial cancer. This chain uses TRBV27 with TRBJ1-1; 9 bases line up with TRBD1. Sequenced material: PBMCs, taken around atezolizumab (anti-PD-L1) treatment. DNA of the CDR3: TGTGCCAGCAGTCGTACCGGGACAGGGTATGAAGCTTTCTTT. This translates into CASSRTGTGYEAFF.